The rows below give T cell receptor beta chains drawn from one sample of a study of blood T cell repertoires in COVID-19. Here immunoSEQ multiplex PCR was the method, and the copy in TCRdb shows in-frame clones only, minus some. In the table there are approximately 350,000 clones, roughly four fifths of which are singletons. Material for sequencing was PBMCs or T cells enriched from blood (not recorded which). These receptors came from a woman aged 45-59 years who had recovered from COVID-19. Both conserved end residues are part of each CDR3. D genes are given only for firm matches. Rows give clone size only sometimes, using once, few, many, or a class for an expanded clone.

CDR3 length: 16; V gene: TRBV7-9; clone size: few; D gene: TRBD1; J gene: TRBJ1-5; CDR3 DNA: TGTGCCAGCAGCTCTAAAGGGACAGGGAGCAATCAGCCCCAGCATTTT; CDR3 protein: CASSSKGTGSNQPQHF
CDR3 length: 14; V gene: TRBV18; clone size: .; D gene: .; J gene: TRBJ2-7; CDR3 DNA: TGTGCCAGCTCACCACCTATTTCCAGGGACGAGCAGTACTTC; CDR3 protein: CASSPPISRDEQYF
CDR3 length: 13; V gene: TRBV5-8; clone size: .; D gene: .; J gene: TRBJ1-1; CDR3 DNA: TGTGCCAGCAGCTTGGGTCACTCATATGAAGCTTTCTTT; CDR3 protein: CASSLGHSYEAFF
CDR3 length: 16; V gene: TRBV4-1; clone size: .; D gene: TRBD2; J gene: TRBJ2-1; CDR3 DNA: TGCGCCAGCAGCCAAGTGACTAGCGGGGTCTACAATGAGCAGTTCTTC; CDR3 protein: CASSQVTSGVYNEQFF
CDR3 length: 13; V gene: TRBV6-5; clone size: .; D gene: TRBD1; J gene: TRBJ1-2; CDR3 DNA: TGTGCCAGCACCCAAGACAGGGTTAAAGGCTACACCTTC; CDR3 protein: CASTQDRVKGYTF
CDR3 length: 13; V gene: TRBV7-8; clone size: .; D gene: .; J gene: TRBJ2-1; CDR3 DNA: TGTGCCAGCAGCTTATCTGGGGGCCATGAGCAGTTCTTC; CDR3 protein: CASSLSGGHEQFF
CDR3 length: 15; V gene: TRBV6-5; clone size: .; D gene: .; J gene: TRBJ2-2; CDR3 DNA: TGTGCCAGCAGTTACAGCGCAGGGCGACCCGGGGAGCTGTTTTTT; CDR3 protein: CASSYSAGRPGELFF
CDR3 length: 15; V gene: TRBV25-1; clone size: .; D gene: .; J gene: TRBJ1-2; CDR3 DNA: TGTGCCAGCAGTGAATCTCCCACGGGGGGCTATGGCTACACCTTC; CDR3 protein: CASSESPTGGYGYTF
CDR3 length: 17; V gene: TRBV4-2; clone size: .; D gene: TRBD2; J gene: TRBJ2-7; CDR3 DNA: TGTGCCAGCAGCCAAGACGTAGCGGGAAGGGACATCTACGAGCAGTACTTC; CDR3 protein: CASSQDVAGRDIYEQYF
CDR3 length: 17; V gene: TRBV5-1; clone size: .; D gene: .; J gene: TRBJ2-7; CDR3 DNA: TGCGCCAGCAGCTTGGGAAGGCCAGGGCGGCTCTCCTACGAGCAGTACTTC; CDR3 protein: CASSLGRPGRLSYEQYF
CDR3 length: 15; V gene: TRBV9; clone size: few; D gene: .; J gene: TRBJ2-1; CDR3 DNA: TGTGCCAGCAGAGACTTGAGGGCCCAATACAATGAGCAGTTCTTC; CDR3 protein: CASRDLRAQYNEQFF
CDR3 length: 15; V gene: TRBV28; clone size: .; D gene: .; J gene: TRBJ1-2; CDR3 DNA: TGTGCCAGCGTTGGATCAGGGAGGTACGACTATGGCTACACCTTC; CDR3 protein: CASVGSGRYDYGYTF
CDR3 length: 13; V gene: TRBV30; clone size: .; D gene: .; J gene: TRBJ1-6; CDR3 DNA: TGTGCCTGGAGGAGTGGGGCCAATTCACCCCTCCACTTT; CDR3 protein: CAWRSGANSPLHF
CDR3 length: 15; V gene: TRBV4-2; clone size: .; D gene: .; J gene: TRBJ1-2; CDR3 DNA: TGTGCCAGCAGCCAAGATCAGGGTTCTATCTATGGCTACACCTTC; CDR3 protein: CASSQDQGSIYGYTF
CDR3 length: 13; V gene: TRBV9; clone size: .; D gene: .; J gene: TRBJ1-2; CDR3 DNA: TGTGCCAGCAGCGTCGTTCAGAACTATGGCTACACCTTC; CDR3 protein: CASSVVQNYGYTF
CDR3 length: 14; V gene: TRBV7-2; clone size: .; D gene: .; J gene: TRBJ1-1; CDR3 DNA: TGTGCCAGCAGCTTAGACCGCGGGAAGACTGAAGCTTTCTTT; CDR3 protein: CASSLDRGKTEAFF
CDR3 length: 14; V gene: TRBV5-1; clone size: .; D gene: .; J gene: TRBJ1-5; CDR3 DNA: TGCGCCAGCAGCTTATCAGGGGACGGTCAGCCCCAGCATTTT; CDR3 protein: CASSLSGDGQPQHF
CDR3 length: 14; V gene: TRBV3-1/TRBV3-2; clone size: .; D gene: .; J gene: TRBJ1-1; CDR3 DNA: TGTGCCAGCAGCCAAGATCTTGTAGCCTCTGAAGCTTTCTTT; CDR3 protein: CASSQDLVASEAFF
CDR3 length: 13; V gene: TRBV19; clone size: .; D gene: .; J gene: TRBJ2-1; CDR3 DNA: TGTGCCAGTAGTAATCACAGGGCTGGCGAGCAGTTCTTC; CDR3 protein: CASSNHRAGEQFF
CDR3 length: 15; V gene: TRBV5-4; clone size: .; D gene: TRBD2; J gene: TRBJ2-1; CDR3 DNA: TGTGCCAGCAGCCCTGGGACTAGCGGGAACAATGAGCAGTTCTTC; CDR3 protein: CASSPGTSGNNEQFF
CDR3 length: 15; V gene: TRBV7-2; clone size: .; D gene: .; J gene: TRBJ2-6; CDR3 DNA: TGTGCCAGCAGCTTAGATGGGAGTGGGGCCAACGTCCTGACTTTC; CDR3 protein: CASSLDGSGANVLTF
CDR3 length: 17; V gene: TRBV5-5; clone size: .; D gene: .; J gene: TRBJ2-2; CDR3 DNA: TGTGCCAGCAGCTTGGATCGCAGGCAGATCAACACCGGGGAGCTGTTTTTT; CDR3 protein: CASSLDRRQINTGELFF
CDR3 length: 15; V gene: TRBV19; clone size: once; D gene: .; J gene: TRBJ1-5; CDR3 DNA: TGTGCCAGTAGTATAGGGGTACAGGCCAATCAGCCCCAGCATTTT; CDR3 protein: CASSIGVQANQPQHF
CDR3 length: 15; V gene: TRBV11-3; clone size: .; D gene: TRBD1; J gene: TRBJ2-7; CDR3 DNA: TGTGCCAGCAGCTTAGGGACAGGGGGCGGGTACGAGCAGTACTTC; CDR3 protein: CASSLGTGGGYEQYF
CDR3 length: 15; V gene: TRBV14; clone size: .; D gene: .; J gene: TRBJ2-5; CDR3 DNA: TGTGCCAGCAGCCAAGCTCGGGAGATGCAAGAGACCCAGTACTTC; CDR3 protein: CASSQAREMQETQYF
CDR3 length: 15; V gene: TRBV4-2; clone size: .; D gene: .; J gene: TRBJ2-1; CDR3 DNA: TGTGCCAGCAGCCAAGCGCGGGACTGGTCGAATGAGCAGTTCTTC; CDR3 protein: CASSQARDWSNEQFF
CDR3 length: 13; V gene: TRBV30; clone size: .; D gene: .; J gene: TRBJ1-1; CDR3 DNA: TGTGCCTGGAAGTCGGGGGGGAACACTGAAGCTTTCTTT; CDR3 protein: CAWKSGGNTEAFF
CDR3 length: 16; V gene: TRBV5-1; clone size: .; D gene: .; J gene: TRBJ1-1; CDR3 DNA: TGCGCCAGCAGCTTGGGCGCCACACGGGGGGACACTGAAGCTTTCTTT; CDR3 protein: CASSLGATRGDTEAFF
CDR3 length: 14; V gene: TRBV2; clone size: .; D gene: .; J gene: TRBJ1-1; CDR3 DNA: TGTGCCAGCAGTGTAGACAGGCTGAACACTGAAGCTTTCTTT; CDR3 protein: CASSVDRLNTEAFF
CDR3 length: 16; V gene: TRBV3-1/TRBV3-2; clone size: .; D gene: .; J gene: TRBJ1-5; CDR3 DNA: TGTGCCAGCAGCCAAGGGTTCGGTGGTAGCAATCAGCCCCAGCATTTT; CDR3 protein: CASSQGFGGSNQPQHF
CDR3 length: 15; V gene: TRBV30; clone size: once; D gene: TRBD1; J gene: TRBJ1-1; CDR3 DNA: TGTGCCTGGAGTCAGGACGACAGGGGGAGGACTGAAGCTTTCTTT; CDR3 protein: CAWSQDDRGRTEAFF
CDR3 length: 15; V gene: TRBV19; clone size: .; D gene: .; J gene: TRBJ1-1; CDR3 DNA: TGTGCCAGTAAACCCCTGGGGCGGACAAACACTGAAGCTTTCTTT; CDR3 protein: CASKPLGRTNTEAFF
CDR3 length: 14; V gene: TRBV10-3; clone size: .; D gene: TRBD1; J gene: TRBJ2-2; CDR3 DNA: TGTGCCGTGGACAGGGGATGGAGCACCGGGGAGCTGTTTTTT; CDR3 protein: CAVDRGWSTGELFF
CDR3 length: 14; V gene: TRBV9; clone size: .; D gene: TRBD1; J gene: TRBJ1-2; CDR3 DNA: TGTGCCAGCAGCGTCCACGGGGGACAGGATGGCTACACCTTC; CDR3 protein: CASSVHGGQDGYTF
CDR3 length: 16; V gene: TRBV19; clone size: .; D gene: TRBD1; J gene: TRBJ1-2; CDR3 DNA: TGTGCCAGTGATCATAGGGAACAGGGGGTGAGCTATGGCTACACCTTC; CDR3 protein: CASDHREQGVSYGYTF
CDR3 length: 15; V gene: TRBV5-1; clone size: few; D gene: TRBD1; J gene: TRBJ2-2; CDR3 DNA: TGCGCCAGCAGCTTGGCTGATCAGGGGGCCGGGGAGCTGTTTTTT; CDR3 protein: CASSLADQGAGELFF
CDR3 length: 15; V gene: TRBV6-6; clone size: .; D gene: .; J gene: TRBJ2-3; CDR3 DNA: TGTGCCAGCAGCCCAGGCCGCCTCCCCACAGATACGCAGTATTTT; CDR3 protein: CASSPGRLPTDTQYF
CDR3 length: 14; V gene: TRBV7-9; clone size: .; D gene: .; J gene: TRBJ1-1; CDR3 DNA: TGTGCCAGCAGCCCACCTGGGCCTGGCACTGAAGCTTTCTTT; CDR3 protein: CASSPPGPGTEAFF
CDR3 length: 16; V gene: TRBV27; clone size: .; D gene: TRBD1; J gene: TRBJ1-2; CDR3 DNA: TGTGCCAGCAGTTCCACGTTTCGGGACAGGGACTATGGCTACACCTTC; CDR3 protein: CASSSTFRDRDYGYTF
CDR3 length: 15; V gene: TRBV6-5; clone size: .; D gene: .; J gene: TRBJ1-1; CDR3 DNA: TGTGCCAGCAGTTACGAAGGGCAGGGATTTGCTGAAGCTTTCTTT; CDR3 protein: CASSYEGQGFAEAFF
CDR3 length: 15; V gene: TRBV4-2; clone size: .; D gene: .; J gene: TRBJ1-3; CDR3 DNA: TGTGCCAGCAGCCAAGATTACAGGGCTGGAAACACCATATATTTT; CDR3 protein: CASSQDYRAGNTIYF
CDR3 length: 19; V gene: TRBV14; clone size: .; D gene: .; J gene: TRBJ2-1; CDR3 DNA: TGTGCCAGCAGCAAAGGGTATCCCGGAGGAGTGTTCTCCTACAATGAGCAGTTCTTC; CDR3 protein: CASSKGYPGGVFSYNEQFF
CDR3 length: 18; V gene: TRBV7-8; clone size: .; D gene: TRBD2; J gene: TRBJ2-7; CDR3 DNA: TGTGCCAGCAGCCCGGGACTAGCGGGGGGACCGAGCTCCTACGAGCAGTACTTC; CDR3 protein: CASSPGLAGGPSSYEQYF
CDR3 length: 13; V gene: TRBV13; clone size: .; D gene: .; J gene: TRBJ2-7; CDR3 DNA: TGTGCCAGCAGCTTCTTTTCCAGCTACGAGCAGTACTTC; CDR3 protein: CASSFFSSYEQYF
CDR3 length: 12; V gene: TRBV19; clone size: .; D gene: .; J gene: TRBJ1-2; CDR3 DNA: TGTGCCAGTAGTCCAGGGTGGGATGGCTACACCTTC; CDR3 protein: CASSPGWDGYTF
CDR3 length: 16; V gene: TRBV5-8; clone size: once; D gene: .; J gene: TRBJ2-3; CDR3 DNA: TGTGCCAGCAGCTTGGCCCGGGATTCTAGCACAGATACGCAGTATTTT; CDR3 protein: CASSLARDSSTDTQYF
CDR3 length: 14; V gene: TRBV19; clone size: once; D gene: TRBD1; J gene: TRBJ1-5; CDR3 DNA: TGTGCCAGTAGTCCCGGGACAGGGTATCAGCCCCAGCATTTT; CDR3 protein: CASSPGTGYQPQHF
CDR3 length: 13; V gene: TRBV7-8; clone size: .; D gene: .; J gene: TRBJ1-1; CDR3 DNA: TGTGCCAGCAGCAGTTCGACCGGGACTGAAGCTTTCTTT; CDR3 protein: CASSSSTGTEAFF
CDR3 length: 19; V gene: TRBV5-1; clone size: .; D gene: TRBD2; J gene: TRBJ2-1; CDR3 DNA: TGCGCCAGCAGCTTGGGTGGACTAGCACCCTTGGGGTGGATGGTAGAGCAGTTCTTC; CDR3 protein: CASSLGGLAPLGWMVEQFF
CDR3 length: 15; V gene: TRBV6-4; clone size: .; D gene: TRBD1; J gene: TRBJ1-6; CDR3 DNA: TGTGCCAGCAGTGACTCGGGACAGGGACATTCACCCCTCCACTTT; CDR3 protein: CASSDSGQGHSPLHF
CDR3 length: 12; V gene: TRBV30; clone size: few; D gene: .; J gene: TRBJ1-2; CDR3 DNA: TGTGCCTGGAGTGTGATAGGAGGCGGCTACACCTTC; CDR3 protein: CAWSVIGGGYTF
CDR3 length: 12; V gene: TRBV7-9; clone size: .; D gene: .; J gene: TRBJ2-7; CDR3 DNA: TGTGCCAGCAGCTCGGAGGAGACCCTTTCGTACTTC; CDR3 protein: CASSSEETLSYF
CDR3 length: 13; V gene: TRBV3-1/TRBV3-2; clone size: .; D gene: TRBD1; J gene: TRBJ1-1; CDR3 DNA: TGTGCCAGCAGCCAAGATCTTAAGGGGGCAGCTTTCTTT; CDR3 protein: CASSQDLKGAAFF
CDR3 length: 14; V gene: TRBV5-6; clone size: .; D gene: .; J gene: TRBJ1-4; CDR3 DNA: TGTGCCAGCAGTGTCCCGATGAGCAATGAAAAACTGTTTTTT; CDR3 protein: CASSVPMSNEKLFF
CDR3 length: 12; V gene: TRBV29-1; clone size: .; D gene: TRBD2; J gene: TRBJ2-1; CDR3 DNA: TGCAGCGTTGGGGAGGGCCGCAATGAGCAGTTCTTC; CDR3 protein: CSVGEGRNEQFF
CDR3 length: 12; V gene: TRBV7-2; clone size: .; D gene: .; J gene: TRBJ1-4; CDR3 DNA: TGTGCCAGCACCAACCCGGGACTTAAACTGTTTTTT; CDR3 protein: CASTNPGLKLFF
CDR3 length: 16; V gene: TRBV7-6; clone size: .; D gene: .; J gene: TRBJ2-7; CDR3 DNA: TGTGCCAGCAGCTTAGTTGGAGGGGTCCAATTAAACGAGCAGTACTTC; CDR3 protein: CASSLVGGVQLNEQYF